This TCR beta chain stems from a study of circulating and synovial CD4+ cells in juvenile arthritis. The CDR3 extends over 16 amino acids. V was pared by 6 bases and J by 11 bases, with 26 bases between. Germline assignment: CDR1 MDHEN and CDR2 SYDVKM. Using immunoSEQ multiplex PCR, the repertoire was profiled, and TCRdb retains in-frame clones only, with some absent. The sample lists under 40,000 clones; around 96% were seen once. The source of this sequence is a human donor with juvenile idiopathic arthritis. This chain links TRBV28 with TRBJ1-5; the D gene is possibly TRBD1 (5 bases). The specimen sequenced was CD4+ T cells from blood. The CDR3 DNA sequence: TGTGCCAGCAGGTCGTCGGGGGGGACGGGGGGTTCGTCCCAGCATTTT. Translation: CASRSSGGTGGSSQHF. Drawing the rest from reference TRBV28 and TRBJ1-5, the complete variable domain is DVKVTQSSRYLVKRTGEKVFLECVQDMDHENMFWYRQDPGLGLRLIYFSYDVKMKEKGDIPEGYSVSREKKERFSLILESASTNQTSMYLCASRSSGGTGGSSQHFGDGTRLSIL.